Below, 8 T cell receptor beta chains from the same sample are listed, as sequenced in a study of shared clonotypes between healthy human individuals. CD45RO-negative, CCR7-selected cells formed the naive CD8 fraction, which excluded terminally differentiated effector memory CD45RA+ cells. Generated by immunoSEQ multiplex PCR, the TCRdb table keeps only in-frame clones and is missing some. The sample holds about 1.9 million clones, just under 95% seen once. The sample comprised naive CD8+ T cells from PBMCs. The origin of the receptors is a young man in good health. Some clones in this sample may be carry-over from other donors' samples.

In regard to this clone: In the same sample, other DNA sequences code for this CDR3. The V call is TRBV27, the J call TRBJ2-7; TRBD2 agrees at 11 bases. Germline assignment: CDR1 MNHEY and CDR2 SMNVEV (reference sequence). After removal of 5 bases from V and 3 bases from J, the junction contained 3 bases not matched to a gene. The CDR3 has 14 amino acids. The CDR3 here is CASSLGTSGYEQYF. For the CDR3, the DNA is TGTGCCAGCAGTCTAGGGACTAGCGGCTACGAGCAGTACTTC.

The chain couples TRBV28 to TRBJ2-1; TRBD2 matches 9 bases. The V segment lost 6 bases and the J segment 1 base; nucleotides outside the gene matches: 7. The CDR3 spans 16 residues. Germline values: CDR1 MDHEN, CDR2 SYDVKM. In DNA, the CDR3 is TGTGCCAGCAGCCTAGGGACTAGCCCGTCCTACAATGAGCAGTTCTTC. Protein product: CASSLGTSPSYNEQFF.

The genes are TRBV18 and TRBJ2-7, with 10 bases identical to TRBD2. CDR1 is KGHSH and CDR2 is LQKENI in the germline V gene. V lost 2 bases to trimming and J lost 5 bases; unmatched junction nucleotides: 12. There are 17 residues in the CDR3. This chain's CDR3 is CASSPGRIAGGNDEQYF. The CDR3 DNA sequence: TGTGCCAGCTCACCAGGGAGAATAGCGGGAGGCAACGACGAGCAGTACTTC.

This sequence joins TRBV4-1 and TRBJ2-1; D may be TRBD1 (5 bases). Trimming left V 4 bases short and J 8 bases short, with 12 bases between. The CDR3 sequence is 13 residues long. Germline V gives CDR1 MGHRA, CDR2 YSYEKL. CDR3 region: CASSRGPRDEQFF. CDR3 coding DNA: TGCGCCAGCAGCCGGGGCCCTCGGGATGAGCAGTTCTTC.

The rearrangement links TRBV7-8 to TRBJ2-5, with D possibly TRBD2 on 6 matching bases. Trimming pared 5 bases from V and 7 bases from J, leaving 26 bases between. The germline gives CDR1 SGHVS, CDR2 FQNEAQ. There are 17 residues in the CDR3. DNA for the CDR3: TGTGCCAGCAGCGCTGATTGGGGCGGGGCCCTAACGGGGACCCAGTACTTC. Encoded protein: CASSADWGGALTGTQYF.

This clone appeared once. V usage is TRBV9 and J usage is TRBJ2-7, with D maybe TRBD1 (6 bases). Germline V gene data show CDR1 as SGDLS and CDR2 as YYNGEE. The V and J ends lost 4 bases and 2 bases respectively, with 16 bases between them. The CDR3 length is 15 residues. The CDR3 coding sequence is TGTGCCAGCAGCCCTCCGACAGGAAACGCCTACGAGCAGTACTTC. Residues: CASSPPTGNAYEQYF.

This chain connects TRBV14 to TRBJ2-2, with 7 bases lining up with TRBD1. Germline trimming cut 4 bases from V and 0 bases from J; bases unmatched to any gene: 5. Germline V gene data show CDR1 as SGHDN and CDR2 as FVKESK. The CDR3 spans 16 residues. The CDR3 DNA sequence: TGTGCCAGCAGCCCCGGACAGGTTACGAACACCGGGGAGCTGTTTTTT. As protein: CASSPGQVTNTGELFF.

This clone was recorded only once. The CDR3 DNA follows: TGTGCCAGCACTCCATTGGGGACAGGGTCCTACAATGAGCAGTTCTTC. Translated, it gives CASTPLGTGSYNEQFF. The chain is built from TRBV7-2 and TRBJ2-1; TRBD1 matches at 9 bases. Per germline, CDR1 SGHTA and CDR2 FQGNSA. This CDR3 contains 16 residues. With V trimmed by 7 bases and J by 1 base, 8 bases remained unmatched.